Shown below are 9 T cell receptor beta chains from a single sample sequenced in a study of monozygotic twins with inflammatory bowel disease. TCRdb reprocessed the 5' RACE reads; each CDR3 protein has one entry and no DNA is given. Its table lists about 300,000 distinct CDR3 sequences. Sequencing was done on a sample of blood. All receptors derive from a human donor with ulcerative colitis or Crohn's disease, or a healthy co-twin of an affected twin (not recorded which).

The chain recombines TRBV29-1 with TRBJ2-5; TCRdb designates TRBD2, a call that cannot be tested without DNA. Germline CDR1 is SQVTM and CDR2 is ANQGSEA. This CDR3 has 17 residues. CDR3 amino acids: CSVSPRLAGGTVETQYF.

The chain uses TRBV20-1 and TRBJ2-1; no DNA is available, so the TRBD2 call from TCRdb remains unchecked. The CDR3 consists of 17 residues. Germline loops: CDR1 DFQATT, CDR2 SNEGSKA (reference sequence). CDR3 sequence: CSARDGLAGGPYNEQFF.

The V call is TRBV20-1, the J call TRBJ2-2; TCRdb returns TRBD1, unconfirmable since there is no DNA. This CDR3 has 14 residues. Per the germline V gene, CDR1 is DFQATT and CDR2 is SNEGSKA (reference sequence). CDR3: CSAREGAVTGELFF.

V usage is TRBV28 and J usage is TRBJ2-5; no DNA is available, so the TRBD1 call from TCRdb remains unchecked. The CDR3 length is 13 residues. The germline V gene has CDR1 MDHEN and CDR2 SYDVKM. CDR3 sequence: CASSLRGLETQYF.

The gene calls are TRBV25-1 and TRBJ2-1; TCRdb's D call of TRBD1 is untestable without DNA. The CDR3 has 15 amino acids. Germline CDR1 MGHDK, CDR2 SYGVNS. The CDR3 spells CASSEWVTGVGEQFF. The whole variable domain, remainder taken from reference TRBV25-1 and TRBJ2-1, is EADIYQTPRYLVIGTGKKITLECSQTMGHDKMYWYQQDPGMELHLIHYSYGVNSTEKGDLSSESTVSRIRTEHFPLTLESARPSHTSQYLCASSEWVTGVGEQFFGPGTRLTVL.

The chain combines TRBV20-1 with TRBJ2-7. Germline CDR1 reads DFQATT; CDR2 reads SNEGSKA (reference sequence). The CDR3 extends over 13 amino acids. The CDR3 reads CSARDPGSYEQYF.

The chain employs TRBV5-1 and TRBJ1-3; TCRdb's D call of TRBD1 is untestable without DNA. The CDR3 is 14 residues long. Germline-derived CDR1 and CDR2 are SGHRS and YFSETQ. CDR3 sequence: CASSDSSGGNTIYF.

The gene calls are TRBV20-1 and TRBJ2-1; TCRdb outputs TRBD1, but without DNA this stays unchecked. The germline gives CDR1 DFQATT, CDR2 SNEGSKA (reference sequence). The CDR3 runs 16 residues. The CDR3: CSARDRGGLSYNEQFF.

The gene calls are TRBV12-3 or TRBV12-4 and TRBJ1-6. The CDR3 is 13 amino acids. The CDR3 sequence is CASRNSDNSPLHF.